This T cell receptor beta chain emerged from a study of spatial heterogeneity in lung cancer. General study findings and limits: Mutation tallies in tumors tracked expanded intratumoral alpha and beta TCR counts.

TCRdb re-called the 5' RACE reads with MiXCR, one entry per CDR3 protein. The sample has about 10,000 distinct CDR3 sequences; 12% are singletons. As regards this clonotype: Its cognate antigen is unknown.

The CDR3 has 15 residues. The ends lost 2 bases at V and 6 bases at J; junction bases unmatched: 4. Time point of the sample: sample taken at primary tumor resection. This receptor was obtained from a female donor with early-stage non-small cell lung cancer. The rearrangement uses TRBV12-3 or TRBV12-4 and TRBJ1-6; TRBD1 matches 7 bases. The sequences come from lung tumor tissue, collected at surgery. The chain's CDR3 is CASSLLQGPNSPLHF. CDR3 DNA sequence: TGTGCCAGCAGTTTACTACAGGGGCCTAATTCACCCCTCCACTTT.